Listed below are T cell receptor beta chains from one sample, sequenced in a study of blood T cell repertoires in COVID-19. Clones were read by immunoSEQ multiplex PCR, and TCRdb kept only the in-frame ones, dropping some. Altogether 95,000 to 120,000 clones are present, 85% being singletons, with the ten largest covering more than 5%. Sequencing was performed on peripheral blood. The receptors were sampled from a woman in her sixties with COVID-19, enrolled during active disease. The conserved cysteine and the conserved F or W are not part of the CDR3 here. Fields, in order: J gene, V gene, CDR3 protein.

TRBJ2-3 | TRBV6-1 | ASSEIPTGLAGGSDTQY
TRBJ1-1 | TRBV5-6 | ASSFTGHTEAF
TRBJ2-7 | TRBV6-5 | ASRDNPFEQY
TRBJ2-7 | TRBV27 | ASRTGPSPYEQY
TRBJ1-1 | TRBV7-8 | ASSFKPRVGTEAF
TRBJ1-2 | TRBV6-6 | ASRDRGYGYT
TRBJ2-2 | TRBV19 | ASSRGLAGVNTGELF
TRBJ1-1 | TRBV9 | ASSTGTQNTEAF
TRBJ1-4 | TRBV19 | ASTNRGLNEKLF
TRBJ1-2 | TRBV5-5 | ASSLLPEDGYT
TRBJ1-2 | TRBV9 | ASSGPPGTDFGYT
TRBJ2-5 | TRBV18 | ASSPSGGGRFQETQY
TRBJ2-2 | TRBV12-5 | ASGFDGGAGELF
TRBJ2-7 | TRBV6-6 | ASSYLSGTGNDEQY
TRBJ1-2 | TRBV5-1 | ASSLVGQGLNGYT